The 9 T cell receptor beta chains given below trace back to one sample, sequenced in a study of human T cells and chemical hapten exposure. The time point is: pre-sensitization, week 0. Noted treatment: therapeutic diphenylcyclopropenone sensitization with weekly scalp DPC. TCRdb re-called the RACE reads with MiXCR, one entry per CDR3 protein. The sample carries tens of thousands of distinct CDR3 sequences, around 7% recorded once. Sequenced material: whole blood, taken in connection with sensitization to the hapten diphenylcyclopropenone (DPC). These receptors were collected from a woman aged 25 to 39 with alopecia areata. Some clones in this sample may be carry-over from other donors' samples.

The V and J genes are TRBV2 and TRBJ1-1; TRBD1 aligns across 7 bases. Germline assignment: CDR1 SNHLY and CDR2 FYNNEI. This CDR3 is 16 amino acids long. The V gene end was trimmed by 2 bases and the J gene end by 4 bases; junction bases not matched to a gene: 10. This chain's CDR3 is CASSEWVIQGGTEAFF. DNA of the CDR3: TGTGCCAGCAGTGAATGGGTTATTCAGGGGGGCACTGAAGCTTTCTTT.

This clonotype has ten or more counts. The V gene is TRBV29-1, the J gene TRBJ2-1; 7 nucleotides match TRBD2. V lost 7 bases and J lost 2; bases outside the gene matches: 8. Germline values: CDR1 SQVTM, CDR2 ANQGSEA. This CDR3 spans 14 amino acids. The CDR3 region is CSAGWGGTYNEQFF. CDR3 coding DNA: TGCAGCGCCGGATGGGGGGGTACCTACAATGAGCAGTTCTTC.

This clonotype was counted at least ten times. V gene TRBV5-5 combines with J gene TRBJ2-1, with 10 positions matching TRBD1. V trimming: 3 bases; J trimming: 12 bases; junction bases outside the gene matches: 12. Germline CDR1 reads SGHKS; CDR2 reads YYEKEE (reference sequence). The CDR3 sequence is 15 residues long. The CDR3 is CASSYPGQGSMRQFF. As DNA, the CDR3 is TGTGCCAGCAGCTACCCGGGACAGGGGTCAATGCGGCAGTTCTTC. Drawing the rest from reference TRBV5-5 and TRBJ2-1, the complete variable domain is DAGVTQSPTHLIKTRGQQVTLRCSPISGHKSVSWYQQVLGQGPQFIFQYYEKEERGRGNFPDRFSARQFPNYSSELNVNALLLGDSALYLCASSYPGQGSMRQFFGPGTRLTVL.

Concerning this clonotype itself: This clone may be a read error of a much larger clone one base away. J is TRBJ2-3 and V is TRBV7-2; D is unclear. Germline-derived CDR1 and CDR2 are SGHTA and FQGNSA. The CDR3 is 14 residues long. V was pared by 2 bases and J by 0 bases, with 6 bases between. CDR3 sequence: CASSLRISTDTQYF. The CDR3 DNA sequence: TGTGCCAGCAGCTTAAGAATAAGCACAGATACGCAGTATTTT.

This chain connects TRBV7-6 to TRBJ2-1, with TRBD2 matching over 11 bases. After removal of 0 bases from V and 9 bases from J, the junction contained 7 bases not matched to a gene. The CDR3 sequence is 16 residues long. CDR1 and CDR2 (germline): SGHVS, FNYEAQ. The CDR3 nucleotides are TGTGCCAGCAGCTTAGCTAGCGGGGGGGCCCAGGGTGAGCAGTTCTTC. It yields the protein CASSLASGGAQGEQFF.

There are many counts of this clonotype. The chain recombines TRBV2 with TRBJ2-5; D not resolved. The CDR3 is 14 residues long. Germline CDR1 SNHLY, CDR2 FYNNEI. V was cut by 4 bases and J by 2 bases, with 11 bases left in between. For the CDR3, the DNA is TGTGCCAGCAGTGCCCGGGTCGGGCAAGAGACCCAGTACTTC. Its protein is CASSARVGQETQYF.

Ten or more counts support this clonotype. V gene TRBV5-1 combines with J gene TRBJ1-1; unclear D gene. This CDR3 has 16 amino acids. The germline V and J ends were trimmed by 2 bases and 2 bases, with 16 bases remaining between them. Looked up from germline, CDR1 is SGHRS and CDR2 is YFSETQ. CDR3 sequence: CASSFVRKNRNTEAFF. The CDR3 DNA reads as TGCGCCAGCAGCTTCGTCCGGAAGAATAGAAACACTGAAGCTTTCTTT.

Only a few counts were recorded for this clonotype. In nucleotides, the CDR3 is TGCAGTGCTAGCGGAGCGGGGGGCTCTCCAGAGACCCAGTACTTC. Protein sequence: CSASGAGGSPETQYF. The chain carries TRBV20-1 and TRBJ2-5; 9 bases are a match to TRBD2. This CDR3 comprises 15 residues. The germline gives CDR1 DFQATT, CDR2 SNEGSKA (reference sequence). The V and J ends lost 3 bases and 4 bases, in that order; junction bases with no gene match: 9.

This clonotype was seen repeatedly, ten times or more. The chain recombines TRBV6-1 with TRBJ1-2; no clear D. Germline values: CDR1 MNHNS, CDR2 SASEGT. The CDR3 runs to 14 residues. V was clipped by 4 bases and J by 4 bases, with 13 bases between them. CDR3 region: CASSVGELGYGYTF. The CDR3 coding sequence is TGTGCCAGCAGTGTAGGTGAACTTGGCTATGGCTACACCTTC.